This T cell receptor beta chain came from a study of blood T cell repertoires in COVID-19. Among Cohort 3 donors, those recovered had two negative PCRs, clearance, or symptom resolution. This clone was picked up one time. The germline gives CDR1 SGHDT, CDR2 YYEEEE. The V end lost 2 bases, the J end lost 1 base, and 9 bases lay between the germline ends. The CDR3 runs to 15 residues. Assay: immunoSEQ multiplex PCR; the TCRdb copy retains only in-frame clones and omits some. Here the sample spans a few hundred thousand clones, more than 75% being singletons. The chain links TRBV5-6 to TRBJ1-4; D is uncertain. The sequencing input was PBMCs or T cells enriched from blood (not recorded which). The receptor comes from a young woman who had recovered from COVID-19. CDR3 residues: CASSLVEGTNEKLFF. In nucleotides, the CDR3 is TGTGCCAGCAGCTTAGTGGAGGGAACTAATGAAAAACTGTTTTTT.